The clone carrying this T cell receptor (beta chain) was observed many times. The antigen is not known. First hyperthyroidism diagnosis is when the blood sample was obtained, before any ophthalmopathy symptoms. CDR3 length: 13 residues. The V end was cut by 1 base, the J end by 4 bases, with 5 bases between. RNA transcripts served as the template for amplifying TCR beta CDR3 regions. In the first-round RT-PCR of the TCR CDR3, the HTBI primer set was used. Using its own MiXCR run on the multiplex PCR reads, TCRdb lists one record per CDR3 protein. The repertoire holds fewer than 900,000 distinct CDR3 sequences, with roughly a sixth as singletons. These data belong to a study of T cells in Graves' hyperthyroidism and ophthalmopathy. Study-wide results and limits: Most thyroid clonotypes that were expanded above 0.001 also turned up in blood.

The TCR comes from a woman aged 45-59 years with Graves' hyperthyroidism that later progressed to Graves' ophthalmopathy. The chain recombines TRBV12-3 or TRBV12-4 with TRBJ1-5; the D is unclear. Material: blood. CDR3 sequence: CASSLGQNQPQHF. DNA for the CDR3: TGTGCCAGCAGTTTAGGCCAGAATCAGCCCCAGCATTTT.